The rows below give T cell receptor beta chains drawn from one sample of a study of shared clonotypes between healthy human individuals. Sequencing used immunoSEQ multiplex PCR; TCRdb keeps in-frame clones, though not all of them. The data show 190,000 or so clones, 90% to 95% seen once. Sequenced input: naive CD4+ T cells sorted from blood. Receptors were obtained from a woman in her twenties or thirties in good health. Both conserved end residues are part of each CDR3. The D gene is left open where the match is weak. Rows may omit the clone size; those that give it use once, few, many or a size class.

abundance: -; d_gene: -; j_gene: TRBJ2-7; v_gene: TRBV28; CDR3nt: TGTGCCAGCAGTTTTTCAGGCGGGCTCGAGCAGTACTTC; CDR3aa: CASSFSGGLEQYF
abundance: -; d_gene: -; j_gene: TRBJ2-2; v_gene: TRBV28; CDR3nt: TGTGCCGTTGGGGCGGGATGGACCGGGGAGCTGTTTTTT; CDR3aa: CAVGAGWTGELFF
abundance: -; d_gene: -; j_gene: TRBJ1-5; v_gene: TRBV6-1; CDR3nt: TGTGCCAGCAGCGAGACAGGTCGCAATCAGCCCCAGCATTTT; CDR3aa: CASSETGRNQPQHF
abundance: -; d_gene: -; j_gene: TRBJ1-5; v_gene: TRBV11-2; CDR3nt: TGTGCCAGCAGCTTAGAACAGAATCAGCCCCAGCATTTT; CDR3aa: CASSLEQNQPQHF
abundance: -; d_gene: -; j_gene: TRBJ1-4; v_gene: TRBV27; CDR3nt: TGTGCCAGCAGTAACAAGGACATCGAGATGGGAACTAATGAAAAACTGTTTTTT; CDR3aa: CASSNKDIEMGTNEKLFF
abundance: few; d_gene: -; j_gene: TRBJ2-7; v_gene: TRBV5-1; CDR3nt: TGCGCCAGCAGCGTAAGCGTTTCCTACGAGCAGTACTTC; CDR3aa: CASSVSVSYEQYF
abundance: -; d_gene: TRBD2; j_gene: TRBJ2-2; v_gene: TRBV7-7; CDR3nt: TGTGCCAGCAGCCAACTAGCGGGGGGGAACACCGGGGAGCTGTTTTTT; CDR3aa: CASSQLAGGNTGELFF
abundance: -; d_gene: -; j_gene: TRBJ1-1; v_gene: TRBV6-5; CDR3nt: TGTGCCAGCAGTTACTCGAAGGTTGTGAACACTGAAGCTTTCTTT; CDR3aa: CASSYSKVVNTEAFF
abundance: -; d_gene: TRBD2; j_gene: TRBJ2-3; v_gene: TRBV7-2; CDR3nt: TGTGCCAGCAGTTTCCGGGGGGGAGCGGGAGTTACAGATACGCAGTATTTT; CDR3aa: CASSFRGGAGVTDTQYF
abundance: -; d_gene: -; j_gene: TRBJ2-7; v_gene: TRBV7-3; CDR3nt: TGTGCCAGCAGCTTAGGAGGGTTAAACGAGCAGTACTTC; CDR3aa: CASSLGGLNEQYF
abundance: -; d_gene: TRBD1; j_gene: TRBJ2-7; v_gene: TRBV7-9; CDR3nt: TGTGCCAGCAGCTTAGGGGACAGTAAGATTTCCTACGAGCAGTACTTC; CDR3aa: CASSLGDSKISYEQYF
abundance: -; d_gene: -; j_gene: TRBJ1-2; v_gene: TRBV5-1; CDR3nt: TGCGCCAGCAGCCTCTACACGCATGGCTACACCTTC; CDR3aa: CASSLYTHGYTF
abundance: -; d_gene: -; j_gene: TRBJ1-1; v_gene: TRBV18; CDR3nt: TGTGCCAGCTCACCATTGGGGGCGTCTGTGAACACTGAAGCTTTCTTT; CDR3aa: CASSPLGASVNTEAFF
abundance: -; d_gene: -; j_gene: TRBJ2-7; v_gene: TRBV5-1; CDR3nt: TGCGCCAGCAGCTCGCGGGACACCGGTTTGTACGAGCAGTACTTC; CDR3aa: CASSSRDTGLYEQYF
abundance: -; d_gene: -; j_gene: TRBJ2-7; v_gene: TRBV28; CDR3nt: TGTGCCAGCAGTTTAGGCCGGTACGAGCAGTACTTC; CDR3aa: CASSLGRYEQYF
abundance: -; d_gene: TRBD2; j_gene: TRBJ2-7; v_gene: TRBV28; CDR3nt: TGTGCCAGCAGTTTTTTGATGGCGGGAGAGTACGAGCAGTACTTC; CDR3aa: CASSFLMAGEYEQYF
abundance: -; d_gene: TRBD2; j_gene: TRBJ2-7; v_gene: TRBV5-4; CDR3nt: TGTGCCAGCAGCTTGGAGGGAGCGGGAGGGCCATGGGGCGAGCAGTACTTC; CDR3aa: CASSLEGAGGPWGEQYF
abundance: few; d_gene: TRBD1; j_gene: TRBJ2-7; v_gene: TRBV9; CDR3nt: TGTGCCAGCAGCACGATGGACAGGAACCACGAGCAGTACTTC; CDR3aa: CASSTMDRNHEQYF
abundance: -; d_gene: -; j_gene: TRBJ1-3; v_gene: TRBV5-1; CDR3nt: TGCGCCAGCAGCCCCGGCTACACCGGGGAAGATGGAAACACCATATATTTT; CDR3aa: CASSPGYTGEDGNTIYF
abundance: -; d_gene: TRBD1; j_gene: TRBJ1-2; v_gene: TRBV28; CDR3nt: TGTGCCAGCAGTCAGGACAGGACCAACCCGAGAGTCTTC; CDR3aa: CASSQDRTNPRVF
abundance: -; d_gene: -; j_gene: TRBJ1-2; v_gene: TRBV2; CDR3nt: TGTGCCAGAAAATCAAGGACTTATGGCTACACCTTC; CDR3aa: CARKSRTYGYTF
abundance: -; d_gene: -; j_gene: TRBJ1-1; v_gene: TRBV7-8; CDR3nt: TGTGCCACCCACCTCAAGGGCGGGCGAGTGAACACTGAAGCTTTCTTT; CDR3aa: CATHLKGGRVNTEAFF
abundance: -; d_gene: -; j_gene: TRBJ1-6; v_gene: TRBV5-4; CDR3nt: TGTGCCAGCAGCCCCAGGGGAGACTCACCCCTCCACTTT; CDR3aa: CASSPRGDSPLHF